The T cell receptor beta chain described here comes from a study of T cell responses to AZD1222 COVID-19 vaccine (dated by TCRdb to the early 2020s). General notes on the study: A total of approximately 250 trial participants underwent TCR sequencing, of whom 207 had received two doses of AZD1222 and 26 had received two doses of the MenACWY control vaccine. Enrollment into the trials was organized by age into subgroups of 18-55, 56-69 and 70-plus years, and those subgroups contained about 150, 27 and 61 TCR-sequenced participants, respectively.

The CDR3 regions of human TCRbeta chains were analyzed by immunosequencing. From the authors' description of their analysis: Repertoire TCRs were checked for matches against a reference library of SARS-CoV-2-specific TCRs that had been generated using the MIRA antigen-specificity platform. Breadth meant the fraction of unique TCRs that were SARS-CoV-2-associated, whereas depth meant the fraction of total T cells that were SARS-CoV-2-associated. Each spike-specific TCR was assigned to its reactive spike region and to a CD4 or CD8 class using the MIRA data. Log10-transformed breadth and depth values were compared by one-way ANOVA with Sidak's multiple comparisons tests. TCRdb took over this immuneACCESS table, retaining in-frame rearrangements with V and J assigned. Such tables are incomplete; in checked studies, under half of the missing clones stem from an unresolved V gene, and the remainder is unexplained. That table is the source of V, J and clone size, and D and trimming were worked out from the DNA. This sample is represented by some 99,000 clones; around 87% of them were singletons. In total, the top ten clones hold roughly 4.5% of the sample.

The time point label on this specimen signifies: about 28 days (+/-7) after the second vaccine dose. AZD1222 recipients with second doses at about 4 weeks or about 12 weeks were pooled, because spike-specific TCR depth and breadth did not differ between schedules. The vaccinee samples were drawn from two UK trials, COV001 and COV002, one of which was a single-blind randomized controlled phase 2/3 trial testing AZD1222 (ChAdOx1 nCoV-19) in healthy adults. Trial participant PBMC samples were collected at day 0 and day 28 after the second dose for TCRbeta chain sequencing. Note on this clone: The antigen it recognizes is unknown. No much larger clone is present one base from it, and per-base qualities are unavailable.

The research as a whole found: Spike-specific TCR breadth and depth rose significantly after two AZD1222 doses compared with day 0 and with MenACWY recipients. Conclusions about previously exposed vaccinees are limited, since just five or six AZD1222 recipients were seropositive for SARS-CoV-2 at baseline. The 56-69-year group was small, and its depth increase did not reach significance, likely because of low power. Participants were mostly white British, with more females than males. The authors suggested clonal diversity may have been underestimated. CD4 TCRs associated with the vaccine covered the entire spike protein, and the dominant responses were in regions 160-218 and 743-854. Because no samples from the day 14 peak response were available, repertoires could be characterized only after the peak T cell response. Nearly half of unique spike-specific TCRs reportedly recognized epitopes outside regions mutated in the B.1.351 and B.1.1.7 variants.

Here the sequenced sample was peripheral blood, taken 28 days after the second AZD1222 dose. The source is an adult who received the AZD1222 COVID-19 vaccine.

The CDR3 protein: CATGLAGARSYEQYF. The DNA sequence is TGTGCCACGGGACTAGCGGGGGCCCGCTCCTACGAGCAGTACTTC. The chain joins TRBV19 to TRBJ2-7, with TRBD2 matching 14 junction bases. The CDR3, from cysteine to phenylalanine, totals 15 residues. Only the CDR3 region is kept as DNA, spanning 45 bases read in frame from base 1. The germline V gene encodes CDR1 LNHDA and CDR2 SQIVND (reference sequence). At the junction V is shortened by 10 bases and J by 0 bases; bases outside the gene matches: 5.